The clone carrying this T cell receptor beta chain was found many times. Its specificity is unknown. Hyperthyroidism was considered stable when no ophthalmopathy appeared within 18 months of follow-up. Hyperthyroidism was new, under 2 months, in patients aged 18 to 65. This sample was taken from a study of Graves' ophthalmopathy and Graves' hyperthyroidism. Trimming took off 1 base at V and 5 bases at J, with 11 bases between the two ends. The CDR3 is 14 amino acids. Germline-derived CDR1 and CDR2 are LGHNT and FRNRAP. Study outcomes and limitations: Ophthalmopathy progression was predicted with under 71% sensitivity and about 72% specificity.

Researchers took RNA transcripts and amplified TCR beta CDR3 regions from them. HTBI primers were employed in first-round RT-PCR, then a second-round multiplex PCR followed. One entry per CDR3 protein, called by TCRdb with MiXCR from the multiplex PCR reads. The sample shows about 390,000 distinct CDR3 sequences, roughly 15% of them seen only once. The rearrangement links TRBV12-5 to TRBJ1-2, with D possibly being TRBD1 (5 bases). This clonotype originated in a woman aged 18-30 years with stable Graves' hyperthyroidism. The material sequenced was peripheral blood. For the CDR3, the DNA is TGTGCTAGTGGTTTGGACCGGACAAGTTATGGCTACACCTTC. It encodes CASGLDRTSYGYTF.